The rows below give T cell receptor beta chains drawn from one sample of a study of T cells in localized non-small cell lung cancer. Repertoires were generated with immunoSEQ multiplex PCR, while TCRdb's copy carries only in-frame clones and drops some. The data show more than 45,000 clones, with around four fifths seen just once and about 18% held by the top ten. The starting material was peripheral blood mononuclear cells, obtained before any cancer treatment. The receptors originated from a man aged 40-75 years with stage III lung adenocarcinoma. Both conserved end residues are part of each CDR3. D genes are given only for firm matches. Only some rows state a clone size, as once, few, many or a class for expanded clones.

TRBV5-1	-	once	TRBJ2-1	CASSERASSYNEQFF	TGCGCCAGCAGTGAGCGGGCTTCCTCCTACAATGAGCAGTTCTTC
TRBV9	TRBD1	-	TRBJ2-5	CASSYGQGGETQYF	TGTGCCAGCAGCTATGGACAGGGTGGGGAGACCCAGTACTTC
TRBV27	TRBD2	-	TRBJ2-1	CASSFPGLGYNEQFF	TGTGCCAGCAGTTTCCCGGGACTAGGCTACAATGAGCAGTTCTTC
TRBV11-2	-	-	TRBJ2-3	CASSLSAQGFNTDTQYF	TGTGCCAGCAGCTTGAGTGCCCAGGGATTCAACACAGATACGCAGTATTTT
TRBV7-2	-	once	TRBJ1-2	CASSPGGLGYGYTF	TGTGCCAGCAGTCCGGGGGGGCTGGGCTATGGCTACACCTTC
TRBV11-1	-	few	TRBJ2-7	CASSSLNVNSYEQYF	TGTGCCAGCAGCTCCTTAAATGTGAACTCCTACGAGCAGTACTTC
TRBV29-1	-	-	TRBJ1-3	CSVEDLTGRVSGNTIYF	TGCAGCGTTGAAGATCTTACAGGGAGAGTTTCTGGAAACACCATATATTTT
TRBV11-2	-	-	TRBJ1-4	CASSLDTGGKLFF	TGTGCCAGCAGCTTAGATACTGGAGGAAAACTGTTTTTT
TRBV9	-	-	TRBJ1-3	CASSVYDTSGNTIYF	TGTGCCAGCAGCGTATACGACACCTCTGGAAACACCATATATTTT
TRBV6-6	-	-	TRBJ2-7	CASSYGAPRSYEQYF	TGTGCCAGCAGTTACGGGGCTCCTAGGTCCTACGAGCAGTACTTC
TRBV19	-	-	TRBJ2-1	CASSIYLGWELLNEQFF	TGTGCCAGTAGTATATACCTTGGTTGGGAGCTTCTCAATGAGCAGTTCTTC
TRBV6-5	-	-	TRBJ1-6	CASSWDFSNSPLHF	TGTGCCAGCAGCTGGGACTTCTCCAATTCACCCCTCCACTTT
TRBV2	-	-	TRBJ2-5	CASREGPEGTQYF	TGTGCCAGCAGGGAGGGGCCGGAGGGGACCCAGTACTTC
TRBV2	-	-	TRBJ1-1	CASSTPRVPEAFF	TGTGCCAGCAGTACCCCCCGGGTCCCTGAAGCTTTCTTT
TRBV6-6	-	-	TRBJ1-3	CASSPGTFRNTIYF	TGTGCCAGCAGTCCCGGGACCTTTCGAAACACCATATATTTT
TRBV2	-	few	TRBJ1-2	CASPGVKNGYTF	TGTGCCAGCCCAGGGGTAAAGAATGGCTACACCTTC
TRBV7-9	TRBD1	-	TRBJ1-2	CASSSDRGLGYTF	TGTGCCAGCAGCTCGGACAGGGGTCTTGGCTACACCTTC
TRBV2	-	once	TRBJ2-7	CASSGGTVYEQYF	TGTGCCAGCAGTGGCGGGACAGTCTACGAGCAGTACTTC
TRBV4-1	TRBD2	-	TRBJ2-5	CASSPGLAGFLETQYF	TGCGCCAGCAGCCCGGGACTAGCGGGGTTTCTCGAGACCCAGTACTTC
TRBV29-1	-	-	TRBJ2-7	CSVVAQTYEQYF	TGCAGCGTTGTTGCACAAACCTACGAGCAGTACTTC
TRBV2	TRBD2	once	TRBJ2-3	CASSESGVADTQYF	TGTGCCAGCAGTGAAAGCGGGGTGGCAGATACGCAGTATTTT
TRBV12-5	-	few	TRBJ2-5	CASGLTSRQETQYF	TGTGCTAGTGGTTTGACTAGCAGGCAAGAGACCCAGTACTTC
TRBV19	TRBD1	-	TRBJ2-5	CASSPGTEYQETQYF	TGTGCCAGTAGTCCCGGGACAGAGTACCAAGAGACCCAGTACTTC
TRBV19	-	-	TRBJ1-2	CASSINYGYTF	TGTGCCAGTAGTATTAATTATGGCTACACCTTC
TRBV9	-	few	TRBJ1-2	CASSVTPGALHGYTF	TGTGCCAGCAGCGTAACACCGGGGGCGCTTCACGGCTACACCTTC
TRBV5-1	-	-	TRBJ2-3	CASSGDSSTDTQYF	TGCGCCAGCAGTGGGGATTCTAGCACAGATACGCAGTATTTT
TRBV7-3	-	-	TRBJ2-3	CASSGLGMSTDTQYF	TGTGCCAGCAGCGGACTCGGGATGAGCACAGATACGCAGTATTTT
TRBV7-2	-	-	TRBJ2-3	CASSPMGTDTQYF	TGTGCCAGCAGCCCCATGGGCACAGATACGCAGTATTTT
TRBV9	TRBD2	-	TRBJ2-7	CASSVGPTSAEQYF	TGTGCCAGCAGCGTAGGCCCAACTAGCGCCGAGCAGTACTTC
TRBV4-3	TRBD2	once	TRBJ2-2	CASSQDRGGFGELFF	TGCGCCAGCAGCCAAGATCGGGGGGGCTTCGGGGAGCTGTTTTTT
TRBV13	TRBD2	-	TRBJ2-5	CASSLRGLVPAGAYETQYF	TGTGCCAGCAGCTTACGGGGATTGGTCCCAGCGGGAGCTTACGAGACCCAGTACTTC
TRBV5-1	TRBD1	-	TRBJ2-2	CASSLVQGANTGELFF	TGCGCCAGCAGCTTGGTCCAGGGGGCGAACACCGGGGAGCTGTTTTTT
TRBV27	-	-	TRBJ1-1	CASSRRGGAEAFF	TGTGCCAGCAGTCGACGGGGGGGCGCAGAAGCTTTCTTT
TRBV5-1	TRBD2	once	TRBJ2-1	CASSQGLTSYNEQFF	TGCGCCAGCAGCCAGGGACTAACTAGCTACAATGAGCAGTTCTTC
TRBV7-3	-	-	TRBJ2-6	CASSFTGSGANVLTF	TGTGCCAGCAGCTTCACAGGGTCTGGGGCCAACGTCCTGACTTTC
TRBV9	TRBD1	-	TRBJ1-2	CASSVSTGVGLYYGYTF	TGTGCCAGCAGCGTCTCGACAGGGGTCGGTTTATATTATGGCTACACCTTC
TRBV19	TRBD1	-	TRBJ1-2	CASSPWDRTSYGYTF	TGTGCCAGTAGTCCCTGGGACAGGACATCCTATGGCTACACCTTC
TRBV14	-	once	TRBJ2-2	CASSQIAVSNTGELFF	TGTGCCAGCAGCCAAATCGCGGTGTCCAACACCGGGGAGCTGTTTTTT
TRBV6-1	-	few	TRBJ1-1	CASSDSTGTEAFF	TGTGCCAGCAGTGACTCTACGGGCACTGAAGCTTTCTTT
TRBV2	-	-	TRBJ2-2	CASTFVGTGELFF	TGTGCCAGCACCTTCGTAGGGACCGGGGAGCTGTTTTTT
TRBV11-2	-	-	TRBJ1-2	CASSLDWAGTDGYTF	TGTGCCAGCAGCTTAGATTGGGCAGGGACGGATGGCTACACCTTC
TRBV19	-	-	TRBJ1-5	CASTRDGPYSNQPQHF	TGTGCCAGTACCCGGGACGGACCATATAGCAATCAGCCCCAGCATTTT
TRBV19	-	-	TRBJ1-6	CASSTDRNSPLHF	TGTGCCAGTAGTACGGACAGAAATTCACCCCTCCACTTT
TRBV9	-	-	TRBJ1-5	CASSPGSGGDQPQHF	TGTGCCAGCAGCCCTGGTTCGGGGGGGGATCAGCCCCAGCATTTT
TRBV4-1	TRBD1	-	TRBJ2-7	CASSHTGQGHYEQYF	TGCGCCAGCAGCCACACGGGACAGGGACACTACGAGCAGTACTTC
TRBV7-9	-	-	TRBJ2-2	CASSTSTDPANTGELFF	TGTGCCAGCAGCACCTCGACAGACCCCGCGAACACCGGGGAGCTGTTTTTT
TRBV9	-	-	TRBJ2-1	CASSVEGSYNEQFF	TGTGCCAGCAGCGTAGAGGGTAGTTACAATGAGCAGTTCTTC